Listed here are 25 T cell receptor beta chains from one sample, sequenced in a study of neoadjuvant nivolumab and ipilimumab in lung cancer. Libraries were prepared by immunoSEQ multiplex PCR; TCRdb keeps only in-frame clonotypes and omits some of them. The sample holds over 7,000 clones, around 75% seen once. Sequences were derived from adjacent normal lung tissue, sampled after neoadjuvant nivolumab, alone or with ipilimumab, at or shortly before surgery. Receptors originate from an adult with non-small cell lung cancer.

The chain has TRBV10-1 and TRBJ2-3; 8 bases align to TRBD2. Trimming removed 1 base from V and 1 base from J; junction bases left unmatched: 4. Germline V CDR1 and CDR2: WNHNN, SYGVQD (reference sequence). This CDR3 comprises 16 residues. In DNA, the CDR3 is TGCGCCAGCAGTGAGTTTCGGGGGGGCCGCACAGATACGCAGTATTTT. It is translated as CASSEFRGGRTDTQYF.

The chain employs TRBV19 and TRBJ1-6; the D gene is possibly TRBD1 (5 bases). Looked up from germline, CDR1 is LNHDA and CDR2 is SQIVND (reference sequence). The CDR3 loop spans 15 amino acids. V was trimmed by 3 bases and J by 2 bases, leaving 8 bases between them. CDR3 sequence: CASSIQGAYNSPLHF. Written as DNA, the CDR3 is TGTGCCAGTAGTATTCAGGGAGCCTATAATTCACCCCTCCACTTT.

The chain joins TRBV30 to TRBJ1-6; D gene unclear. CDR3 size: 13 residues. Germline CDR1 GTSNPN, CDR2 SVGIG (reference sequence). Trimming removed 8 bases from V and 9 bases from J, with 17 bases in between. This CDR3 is CAALWGGGSPLHF. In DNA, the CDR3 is TGTGCCGCCCTGTGGGGAGGCGGTTCACCCCTCCACTTT.

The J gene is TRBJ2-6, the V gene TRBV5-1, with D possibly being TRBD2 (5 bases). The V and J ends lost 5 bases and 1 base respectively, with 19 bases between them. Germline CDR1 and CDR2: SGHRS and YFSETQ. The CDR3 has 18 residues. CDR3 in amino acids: CASSRRETLRSGANVLTF. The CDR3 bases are TGCGCCAGCAGTAGACGGGAAACGCTTCGGTCTGGGGCCAACGTCCTGACTTTC. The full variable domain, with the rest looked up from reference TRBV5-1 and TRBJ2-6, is KAGVTQTPRYLIKTRGQQVTLSCSPISGHRSVSWYQQTPGQGLQFLFEYFSETQRNKGNFPGRFSGRQFSNSRSEMNVSTLELGDSALYLCASSRRETLRSGANVLTFGAGSRLTVL.

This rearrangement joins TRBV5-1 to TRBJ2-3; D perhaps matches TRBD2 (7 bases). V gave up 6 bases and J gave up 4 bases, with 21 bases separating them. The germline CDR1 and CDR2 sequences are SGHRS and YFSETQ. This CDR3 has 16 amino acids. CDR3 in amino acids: CASMRIGGPGADTQYF. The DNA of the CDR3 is TGCGCCAGCATGAGGATCGGGGGGCCCGGAGCAGATACGCAGTATTTT.

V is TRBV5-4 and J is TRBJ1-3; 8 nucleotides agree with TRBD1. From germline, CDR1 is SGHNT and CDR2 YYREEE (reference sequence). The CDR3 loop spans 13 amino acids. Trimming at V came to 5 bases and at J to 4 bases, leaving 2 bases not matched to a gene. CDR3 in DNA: TGTGCCAGCAGTTGGGACAGGGGAAACACCATATATTTT. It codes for CASSWDRGNTIYF.

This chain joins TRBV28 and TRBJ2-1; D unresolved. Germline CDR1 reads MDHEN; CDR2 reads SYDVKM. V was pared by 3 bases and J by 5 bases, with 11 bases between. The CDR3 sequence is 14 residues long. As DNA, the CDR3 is TGTGCCAGCAGTTTGAGGCGGAGCGACAATGAGCAGTTCTTC. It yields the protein CASSLRRSDNEQFF. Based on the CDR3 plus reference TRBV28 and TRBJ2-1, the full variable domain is DVKVTQSSRYLVKRTGEKVFLECVQDMDHENMFWYRQDPGLGLRLIYFSYDVKMKEKGDIPEGYSVSREKKERFSLILESASTNQTSMYLCASSLRRSDNEQFFGPGTRLTVL.

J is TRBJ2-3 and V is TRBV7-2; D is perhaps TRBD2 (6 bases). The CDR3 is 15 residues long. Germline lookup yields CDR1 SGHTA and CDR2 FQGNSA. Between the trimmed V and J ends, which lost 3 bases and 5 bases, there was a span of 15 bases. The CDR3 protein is CASSLEGLAVDTQYF. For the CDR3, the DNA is TGTGCCAGCAGCTTGGAGGGGTTAGCAGTAGATACGCAGTATTTT.

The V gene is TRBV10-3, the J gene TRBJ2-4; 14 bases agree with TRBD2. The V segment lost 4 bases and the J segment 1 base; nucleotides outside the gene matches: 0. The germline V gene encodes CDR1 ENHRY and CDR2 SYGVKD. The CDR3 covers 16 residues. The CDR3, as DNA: TGTGCCATCAGTGGGACTAGCGGGGGGGCCAAAAACATTCAGTACTTC. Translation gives CAISGTSGGAKNIQYF.

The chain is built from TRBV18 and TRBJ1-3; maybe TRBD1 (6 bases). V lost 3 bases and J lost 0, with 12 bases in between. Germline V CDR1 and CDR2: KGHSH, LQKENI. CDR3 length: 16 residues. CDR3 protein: CASSPDSPSSGNTIYF. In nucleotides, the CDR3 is TGTGCCAGCTCACCGGACAGCCCCAGCTCTGGAAACACCATATATTTT. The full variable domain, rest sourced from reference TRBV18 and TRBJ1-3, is NAGVMQNPRHLVRRRGQEARLRCSPMKGHSHVYWYRQLPEEGLKFMVYLQKENIIDESGMPKERFSAEFPKEGPSILRIQQVVRGDSAAYFCASSPDSPSSGNTIYFGEGSWLTVV.

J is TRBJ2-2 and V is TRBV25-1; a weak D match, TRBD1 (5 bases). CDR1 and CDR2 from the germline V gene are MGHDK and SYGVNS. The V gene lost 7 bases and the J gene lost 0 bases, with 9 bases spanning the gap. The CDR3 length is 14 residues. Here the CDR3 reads CASIDSTNTGELFF. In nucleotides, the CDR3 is TGTGCCAGCATAGACAGCACGAACACCGGGGAGCTGTTTTTT.

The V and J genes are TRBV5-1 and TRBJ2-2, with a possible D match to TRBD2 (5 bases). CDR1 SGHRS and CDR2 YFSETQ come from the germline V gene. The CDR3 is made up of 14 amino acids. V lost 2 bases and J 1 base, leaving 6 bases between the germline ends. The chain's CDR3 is CASSFGVNTGELFF. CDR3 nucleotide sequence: TGCGCCAGCAGCTTCGGGGTGAACACCGGGGAGCTGTTTTTT. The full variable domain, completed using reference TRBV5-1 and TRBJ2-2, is KAGVTQTPRYLIKTRGQQVTLSCSPISGHRSVSWYQQTPGQGLQFLFEYFSETQRNKGNFPGRFSGRQFSNSRSEMNVSTLELGDSALYLCASSFGVNTGELFFGEGSRLTVL.

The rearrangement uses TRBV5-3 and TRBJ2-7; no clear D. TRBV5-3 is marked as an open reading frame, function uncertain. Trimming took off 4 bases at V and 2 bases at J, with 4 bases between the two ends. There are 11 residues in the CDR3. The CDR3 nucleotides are TGTGCCAGAAGCGGCACCTACGAGCAGTACTTC. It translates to CARSGTYEQYF.

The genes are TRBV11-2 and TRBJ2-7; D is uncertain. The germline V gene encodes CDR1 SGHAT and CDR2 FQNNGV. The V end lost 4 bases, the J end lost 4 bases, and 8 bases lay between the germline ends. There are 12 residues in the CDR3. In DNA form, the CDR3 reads TGTGCCAGCAGCTACCCGGCTTACGAGCAGTACTTC. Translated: CASSYPAYEQYF.

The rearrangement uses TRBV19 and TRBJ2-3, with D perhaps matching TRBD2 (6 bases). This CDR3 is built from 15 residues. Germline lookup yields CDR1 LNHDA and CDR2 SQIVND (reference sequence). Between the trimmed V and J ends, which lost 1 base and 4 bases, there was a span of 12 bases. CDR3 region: CASSIVRGGSDTQYF. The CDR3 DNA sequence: TGTGCCAGTAGTATAGTTAGGGGAGGATCAGATACGCAGTATTTT.

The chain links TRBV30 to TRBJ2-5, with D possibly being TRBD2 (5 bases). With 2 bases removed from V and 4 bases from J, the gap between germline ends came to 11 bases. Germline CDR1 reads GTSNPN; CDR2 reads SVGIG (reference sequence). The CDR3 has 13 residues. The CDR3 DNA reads TGTGCCTGGAGTTCCGGGGTGATAGAGACCCAGTACTTC. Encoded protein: CAWSSGVIETQYF.

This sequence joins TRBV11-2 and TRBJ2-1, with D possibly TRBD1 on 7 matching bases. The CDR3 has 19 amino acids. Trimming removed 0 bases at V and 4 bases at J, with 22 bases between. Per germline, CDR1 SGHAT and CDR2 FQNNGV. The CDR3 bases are TGTGCCAGCAGCTTAGATGAGGACAGGACTACCCCTAGTTACAATGAGCAGTTCTTC. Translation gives CASSLDEDRTTPSYNEQFF.

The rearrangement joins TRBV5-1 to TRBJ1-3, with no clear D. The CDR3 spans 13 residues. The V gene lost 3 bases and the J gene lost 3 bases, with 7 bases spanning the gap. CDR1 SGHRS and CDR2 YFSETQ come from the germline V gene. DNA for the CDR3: TGCGCCAGCAGCTCCCTGGGTGGAAACACCATATATTTT. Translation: CASSSLGGNTIYF. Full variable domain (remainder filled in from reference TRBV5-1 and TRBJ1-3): KAGVTQTPRYLIKTRGQQVTLSCSPISGHRSVSWYQQTPGQGLQFLFEYFSETQRNKGNFPGRFSGRQFSNSRSEMNVSTLELGDSALYLCASSSLGGNTIYFGEGSWLTVV.

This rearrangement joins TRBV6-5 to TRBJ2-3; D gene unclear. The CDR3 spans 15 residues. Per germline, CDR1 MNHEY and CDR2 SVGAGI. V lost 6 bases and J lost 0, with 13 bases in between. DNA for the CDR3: TGTGCCAGCAGCCCAGGTTACTCTAGCACAGATACGCAGTATTTT. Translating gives CASSPGYSSTDTQYF.

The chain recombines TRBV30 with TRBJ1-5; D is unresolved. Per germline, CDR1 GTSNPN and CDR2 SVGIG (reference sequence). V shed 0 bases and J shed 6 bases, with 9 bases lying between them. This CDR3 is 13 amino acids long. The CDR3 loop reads CAWSVGNSQPQHF. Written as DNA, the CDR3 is TGTGCCTGGAGTGTCGGAAACTCTCAGCCCCAGCATTTT. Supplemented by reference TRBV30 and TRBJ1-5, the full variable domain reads SQTIHQWPATLVQPVGSPLSLECTVEGTSNPNLYWYRQAAGRGLQLLFYSVGIGQISSEVPQNLSASRPQDRQFILSSKKLLLSDSGFYLCAWSVGNSQPQHFGDGTRLSIL.

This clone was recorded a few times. CDR3 protein: CASSEFGGRTEAFF. The CDR3, as DNA: TGTGCCAGCAGTGAATTCGGGGGGAGGACTGAAGCTTTCTTT. V usage is TRBV25-1 and J usage is TRBJ1-1; tentatively, D is TRBD1 (5 bases). CDR1 and CDR2 from the germline V gene are MGHDK and SYGVNS. V gave up 1 base and J gave up 5 bases, with 11 bases separating them. This CDR3 is built from 14 residues.

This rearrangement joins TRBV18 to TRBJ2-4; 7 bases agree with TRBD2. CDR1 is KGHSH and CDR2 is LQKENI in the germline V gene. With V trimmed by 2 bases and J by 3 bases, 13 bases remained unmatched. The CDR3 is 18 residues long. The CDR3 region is CASSPVSSGVAVKNIQYF. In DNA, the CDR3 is TGTGCCAGCTCACCAGTCTCAAGCGGGGTTGCTGTCAAAAACATTCAGTACTTC.

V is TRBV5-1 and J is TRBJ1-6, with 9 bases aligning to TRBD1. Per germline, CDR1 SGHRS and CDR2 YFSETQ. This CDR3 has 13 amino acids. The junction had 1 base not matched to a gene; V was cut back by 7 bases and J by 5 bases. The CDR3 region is CASRTGDNSPLHF. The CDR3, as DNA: TGCGCCAGCCGGACAGGGGATAATTCACCCCTCCACTTT. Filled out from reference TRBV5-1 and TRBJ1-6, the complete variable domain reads KAGVTQTPRYLIKTRGQQVTLSCSPISGHRSVSWYQQTPGQGLQFLFEYFSETQRNKGNFPGRFSGRQFSNSRSEMNVSTLELGDSALYLCASRTGDNSPLHFGNGTRLTVT.

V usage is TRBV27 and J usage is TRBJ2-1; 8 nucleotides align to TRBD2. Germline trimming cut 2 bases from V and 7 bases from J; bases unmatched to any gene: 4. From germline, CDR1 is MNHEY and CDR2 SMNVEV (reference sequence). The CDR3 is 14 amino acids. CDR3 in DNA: TGTGCCAGCAGTTTACCGGGGGGGGGAAATGAGCAGTTCTTC. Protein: CASSLPGGGNEQFF.

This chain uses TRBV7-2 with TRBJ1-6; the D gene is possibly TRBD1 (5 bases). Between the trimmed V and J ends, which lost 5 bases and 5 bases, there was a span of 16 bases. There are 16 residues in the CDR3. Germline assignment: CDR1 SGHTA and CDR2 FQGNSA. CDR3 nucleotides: TGTGCCAGCAGCACCGACAGCCTTTCCAATAATTCACCCCTCCACTTT. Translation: CASSTDSLSNNSPLHF.